This T cell receptor (beta chain) was captured by sequencing in a study of Graves' ophthalmopathy and Graves' hyperthyroidism. RNA transcripts served as template for amplifying TCR beta CDR3 sequences. The library came from an HTBI-primed first-round RT-PCR and a second-round multiplex PCR. In TCRdb, the multiplex PCR reads were re-called with MiXCR into one record per CDR3 protein. The data hold a few hundred thousand distinct CDR3 sequences, with about 18% observed a single time. This clonotype has ten or more counts. The TCR sequence derives from an adult woman with stable Graves' hyperthyroidism. The material sequenced was peripheral blood.

CDR3 protein: CASSLVGTTDTQYF. The CDR3 DNA sequence: TGTGCCAGCAGCTTAGTTGGGACCACAGATACGCAGTATTTT. The chain combines TRBV7-9 with TRBJ2-3, with D possibly called TRBD1 or TRBD2 (5 bases each). The CDR3 covers 14 residues. Deletions cut 1 base from V and 2 bases from J, with 7 bases between. CDR1 is SEHNR and CDR2 is FQNEAQ in the germline V gene (reference sequence).